This T cell receptor (beta chain) was observed in a study of neurological immune-mediated disorders. Whole-study findings and limits: In multiple sclerosis patients, the repertoire cluster was unrelated to clinical or MRI findings.

This clonotype came up many times. The target antigen is unknown. Looked up from germline, CDR1 is MGHDK and CDR2 is SYGVNS. CDR3 length: 14 amino acids. The V segment lost 3 bases and the J segment 1 base; nucleotides outside the gene matches: 2. In TCRdb, the 5' RACE reads were re-called with MiXCR into one record per CDR3 protein. The table includes 50,000 to 70,000 distinct CDR3 sequences, 2% to 2.5% detected once. This chain uses TRBV25-1 with TRBJ2-5; TRBD1 matches 7 bases. Sequenced: PBMCs. This receptor was obtained from a middle-aged man with multiple sclerosis. CDR3 region: CASSETGSQETQYF. The CDR3 region has the DNA TGTGCCAGCAGTGAGACAGGGTCCCAAGAGACCCAGTACTTC.